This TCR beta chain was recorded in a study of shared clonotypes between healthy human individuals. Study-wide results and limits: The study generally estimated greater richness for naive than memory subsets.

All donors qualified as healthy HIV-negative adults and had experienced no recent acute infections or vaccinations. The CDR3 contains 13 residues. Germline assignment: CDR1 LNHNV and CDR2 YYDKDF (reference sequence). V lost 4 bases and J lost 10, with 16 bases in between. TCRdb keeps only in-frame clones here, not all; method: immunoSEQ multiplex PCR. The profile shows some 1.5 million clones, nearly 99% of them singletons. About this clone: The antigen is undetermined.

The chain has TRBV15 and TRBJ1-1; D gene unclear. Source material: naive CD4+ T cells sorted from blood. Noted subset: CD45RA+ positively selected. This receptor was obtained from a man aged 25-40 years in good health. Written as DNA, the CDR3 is TGTGCCACCAGCACCAAACCGGCGGCAGGAGCTTTCTTT. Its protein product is CATSTKPAAGAFF.